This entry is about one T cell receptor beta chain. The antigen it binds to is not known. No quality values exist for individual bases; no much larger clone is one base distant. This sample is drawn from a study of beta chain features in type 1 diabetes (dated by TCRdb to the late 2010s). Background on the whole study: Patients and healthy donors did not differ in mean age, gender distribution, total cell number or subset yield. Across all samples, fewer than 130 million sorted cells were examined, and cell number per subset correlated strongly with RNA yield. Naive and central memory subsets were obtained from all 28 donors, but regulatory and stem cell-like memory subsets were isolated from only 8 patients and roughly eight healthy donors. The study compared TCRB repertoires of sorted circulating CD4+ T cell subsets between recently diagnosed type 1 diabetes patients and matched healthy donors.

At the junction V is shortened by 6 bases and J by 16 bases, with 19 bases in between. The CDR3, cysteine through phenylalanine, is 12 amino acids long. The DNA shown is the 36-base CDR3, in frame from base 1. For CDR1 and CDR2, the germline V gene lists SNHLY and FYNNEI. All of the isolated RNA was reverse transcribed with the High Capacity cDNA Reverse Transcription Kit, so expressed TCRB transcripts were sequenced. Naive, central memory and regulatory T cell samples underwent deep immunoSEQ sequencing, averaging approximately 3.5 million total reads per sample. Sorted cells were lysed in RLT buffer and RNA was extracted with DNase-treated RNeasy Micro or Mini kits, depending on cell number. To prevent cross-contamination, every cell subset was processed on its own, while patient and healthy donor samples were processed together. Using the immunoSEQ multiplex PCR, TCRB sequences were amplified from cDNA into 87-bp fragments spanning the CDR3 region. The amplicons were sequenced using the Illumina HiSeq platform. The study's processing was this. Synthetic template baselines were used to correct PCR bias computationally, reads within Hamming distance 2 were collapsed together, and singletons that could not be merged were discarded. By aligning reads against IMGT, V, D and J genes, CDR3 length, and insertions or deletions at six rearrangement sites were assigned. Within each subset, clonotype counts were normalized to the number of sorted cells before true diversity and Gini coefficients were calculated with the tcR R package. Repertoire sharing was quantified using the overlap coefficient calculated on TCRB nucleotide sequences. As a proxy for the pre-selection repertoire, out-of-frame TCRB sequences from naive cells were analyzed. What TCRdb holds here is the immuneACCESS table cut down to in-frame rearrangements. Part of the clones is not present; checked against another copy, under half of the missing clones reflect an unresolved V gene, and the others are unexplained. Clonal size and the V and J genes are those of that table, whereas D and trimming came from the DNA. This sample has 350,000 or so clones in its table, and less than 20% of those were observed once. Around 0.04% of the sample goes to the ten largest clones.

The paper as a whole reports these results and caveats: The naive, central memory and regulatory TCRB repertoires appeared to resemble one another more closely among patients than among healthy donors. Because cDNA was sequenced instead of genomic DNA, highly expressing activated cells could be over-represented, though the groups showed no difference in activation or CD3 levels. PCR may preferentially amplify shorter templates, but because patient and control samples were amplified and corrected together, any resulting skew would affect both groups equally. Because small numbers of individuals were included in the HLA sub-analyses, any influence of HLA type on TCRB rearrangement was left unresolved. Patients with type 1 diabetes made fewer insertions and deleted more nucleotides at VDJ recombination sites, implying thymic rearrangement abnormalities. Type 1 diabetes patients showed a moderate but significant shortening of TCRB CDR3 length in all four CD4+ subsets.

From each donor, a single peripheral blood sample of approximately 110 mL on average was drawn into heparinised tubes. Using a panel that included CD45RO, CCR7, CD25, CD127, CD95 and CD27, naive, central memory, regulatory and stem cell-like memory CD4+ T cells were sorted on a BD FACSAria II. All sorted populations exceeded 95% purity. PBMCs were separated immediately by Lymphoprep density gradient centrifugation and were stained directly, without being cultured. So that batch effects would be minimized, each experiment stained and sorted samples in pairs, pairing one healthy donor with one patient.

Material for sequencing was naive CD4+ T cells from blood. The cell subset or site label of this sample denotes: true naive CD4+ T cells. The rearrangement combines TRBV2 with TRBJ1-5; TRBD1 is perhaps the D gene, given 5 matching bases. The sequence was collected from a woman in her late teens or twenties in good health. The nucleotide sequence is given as TGTGCCAGCAGGCTGGGGGAGGGAGGGCAACATTTT. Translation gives CASRLGEGGQHF.